Below, 25 T cell receptor beta chains from the same sample are listed, as sequenced in a study of blood T cell repertoires in COVID-19. Sequencing was performed with immunoSEQ multiplex PCR; in TCRdb, only in-frame clones are kept and a portion is missing. The table records hundreds of thousands of clones, under 90% of them present only once. The sample was PBMCs or T cells enriched from blood (not recorded which). The receptors derive from a woman in her fifties or sixties who had recovered from COVID-19.

The V and J genes are TRBV2 and TRBJ1-1; 9 bases match TRBD1. The CDR3 consists of 15 residues. Germline CDR1 SNHLY, CDR2 FYNNEI. V gave up 6 bases and J gave up 0 bases; unmatched junction bases: 5. For the CDR3, the DNA is TGTGCCAGCAGGGACAGGGGAAGGATGAACACTGAAGCTTTCTTT. This codes for CASRDRGRMNTEAFF.

The gene calls are TRBV2 and TRBJ1-5; unclear D gene. The CDR3 is 13 residues long. Trimming stripped 6 bases from V and 6 bases from J, with 12 bases between. The V gene's germline CDR1 is SNHLY and CDR2 FYNNEI. The DNA for the CDR3 is TGTGCCAGCAGGGGCGGGGAACGTCAGCCCCAGCATTTT. Protein sequence: CASRGGERQPQHF.

This clone has a single count. The V and J genes are TRBV12-3 or TRBV12-4 and TRBJ1-1, with TRBD1 identical over 11 bases. J was trimmed by 4 bases and V by 6 bases; bases with no gene match: 1. CDR3 length: 13 amino acids. CDR3 DNA sequence: TGTGCCAGCAGAGGACAGGGGGCCACTGAAGCTTTCTTT. The encoded protein is CASRGQGATEAFF.

The rearrangement uses TRBV25-1 and TRBJ2-7; D is perhaps TRBD2 (6 bases). Trimming shortened V by 3 bases and J by 0 bases, and 12 bases separated the two germline ends. Germline loops: CDR1 MGHDK, CDR2 SYGVNS. The CDR3 sequence is 15 residues long. Here the CDR3 reads CASSEAGPGSYEQYF. CDR3 bases: TGTGCCAGCAGTGAGGCGGGACCCGGCTCCTACGAGCAGTACTTC.

The chain is built from TRBV19 and TRBJ1-3, with D possibly being TRBD1 (5 bases). Per the germline V gene, CDR1 is LNHDA and CDR2 is SQIVND (reference sequence). The CDR3 runs 17 residues. Trimming cost V 7 bases and J 0 bases, with 19 bases left between them. The CDR3 here is CASTIQIGGFSGNTIYF. CDR3 nucleotides: TGTGCCAGTACTATCCAGATCGGGGGATTCTCTGGAAACACCATATATTTT.

CDR3 DNA sequence: TGTGCCAGCACCCCCGGGGGGGCCGAGACCGGGGAGCTGTTTTTT. The encoded protein is CASTPGGAETGELFF. The V gene is TRBV28, the J gene TRBJ2-2, with 8 bases lining up with TRBD2. Trimming at V came to 7 bases and at J to 5 bases, leaving 9 bases not matched to a gene. Germline CDR1 and CDR2: MDHEN and SYDVKM. This CDR3 contains 15 residues.

The chain uses TRBV25-1 and TRBJ2-7; D is unclear. Germline CDR1 is MGHDK and CDR2 is SYGVNS. V shed 4 bases and J shed 3 bases, with 4 bases lying between them. The CDR3 loop spans 11 amino acids. CDR3 coding DNA: TGTGCCAGCAGTGGAGACTACGAGCAGTACTTC. Residues: CASSGDYEQYF.

The J gene is TRBJ1-1, the V gene TRBV5-1; 7 bases match TRBD1. V shed 4 bases and J 3 bases; nucleotides not matched to a gene: 3. CDR3 length equals 13 residues. The V gene's germline CDR1 is SGHRS and CDR2 YFSETQ. CDR3 nucleotide sequence: TGCGCCAGCAGCGTCGGGACAGACACTGAAGCTTTCTTT. It encodes CASSVGTDTEAFF.

J is TRBJ2-1 and V is TRBV19; 10 nucleotides match TRBD1. The CDR3 is 14 amino acids. Trimming took 4 bases from V and 5 from J; bases not matched to a gene: 2. From germline, CDR1 is LNHDA and CDR2 SQIVND (reference sequence). The CDR3 here is CASSRQGADNEQFF. Here the CDR3 DNA reads TGTGCCAGTAGTAGACAGGGGGCGGACAATGAGCAGTTCTTC.

The chain combines TRBV21-1 with TRBJ2-7; the table's D call of TRBD1 was not tested on the DNA. TRBV21-1 has pseudogene status. The CDR3 loop spans 13 amino acids. Written as DNA, the CDR3 is TGTGCCAGCAGCAACCAACAGGGTAGCGAGCAGTACTTC. Amino acid sequence: CASSNQQGSEQYF.

The rearrangement joins TRBV19 to TRBJ2-2; weak D call: TRBD1 (5 bases). The CDR3 loop spans 15 amino acids. V dropped 3 bases and J dropped 4 bases, with 12 bases sitting between them. Germline-derived CDR1 and CDR2 are LNHDA and SQIVND (reference sequence). CDR3 loop: CASSIRQYGTGELFF. The CDR3 coding sequence is TGTGCCAGTAGTATCAGACAGTACGGCACCGGGGAGCTGTTTTTT.

This clone was detected only a few times. This chain links TRBV2 with TRBJ1-1; D might be TRBD1 (6 bases). Trimming took off 5 bases at V and 1 base at J, with 11 bases between the two ends. Looked up from germline, CDR1 is SNHLY and CDR2 is FYNNEI. There are 14 residues in the CDR3. The CDR3 loop reads CASSRMGQNTEAFF. The CDR3 DNA is TGTGCCAGCAGTCGTATGGGACAGAACACTGAAGCTTTCTTT.

This rearrangement joins TRBV6-5 to TRBJ1-2; TRBD1 matches at 10 bases. The CDR3 has 15 amino acids. In germline, CDR1 is MNHEY, CDR2 SVGAGI. Losses at the gene ends were 0 bases for V and 8 bases for J; bases not matched to a gene: 6. The DNA of the CDR3 is TGTGCCAGCAGTTACTCCGAGGACAGGGGGACCGGCTACACCTTC. This codes for CASSYSEDRGTGYTF.

The chain joins TRBV10-1 to TRBJ1-1; no clear D. Trimming stripped 6 bases from V and 4 bases from J, with 15 bases between. The CDR3 covers 14 residues. Germline CDR1 and CDR2: WNHNN and SYGVQD (reference sequence). The chain's CDR3 is CASSLDGDGTEAFF. In DNA, the CDR3 is TGCGCCAGCAGCCTAGACGGGGATGGCACTGAAGCTTTCTTT.

J is TRBJ1-2 and V is TRBV2; 9 bases line up with TRBD1. V lost 6 bases to trimming and J lost 8 bases; unmatched junction nucleotides: 4. The germline V gene has CDR1 SNHLY and CDR2 FYNNEI. The CDR3 sequence is 12 residues long. The DNA of the CDR3 is TGTGCCAGCAGGGGACAGGGCAAAGGCTACACCTTC. The encoded protein is CASRGQGKGYTF.

This clone was counted between two and nine times. V is TRBV5-1 and J is TRBJ2-5; D is perhaps TRBD2 (5 bases). The CDR3 length is 14 residues. Germline CDR1 is SGHRS and CDR2 is YFSETQ. The V end was cut by 5 bases, the J end by 5 bases, with 16 bases between. The CDR3 is CASRVMRVEETQYF. The CDR3 nucleotides read TGCGCCAGCAGGGTTATGAGGGTCGAGGAGACCCAGTACTTC.

In this sample, this clone turned up once. The V and J genes are TRBV6-1 and TRBJ1-2; weak D call: TRBD1 (6 bases). The germline V gene encodes CDR1 MNHNS and CDR2 SASEGT. Trimming removed 4 bases from V and 0 bases from J, with 18 bases in between. This CDR3 contains 17 residues. The CDR3 DNA is TGTGCCAGCAGTGGGATGTACAGGGTAGGAGCTAACTATGGCTACACCTTC. This translates into CASSGMYRVGANYGYTF.

This clone was seen just once. In nucleotides, the CDR3 is TGTGCCAGCAGTGATGGCCCAGGACAGTTTTCGTCTGGAAACACCATATATTTT. Residues: CASSDGPGQFSSGNTIYF. V usage is TRBV2 and J usage is TRBJ1-3; the D gene is possibly TRBD1 (6 bases). Trimming cost V 3 bases and J 1 base, with 19 bases left between them. CDR3 length equals 18 residues. Germline V CDR1 and CDR2: SNHLY, FYNNEI.

CDR3 sequence: CASSGPTSSTDTQYF. CDR3 nucleotide sequence: TGTGCCAGCAGCGGCCCGACTAGCAGCACAGATACGCAGTATTTT. The chain has TRBV5-8 and TRBJ2-3; TRBD2 aligns across 7 bases. The CDR3 totals 15 residues. CDR1 SGHTS and CDR2 YDEGEE come from the germline V gene. The V and J ends lost 4 bases and 0 bases, in that order; junction bases with no gene match: 5.

This chain connects TRBV20-1 to TRBJ2-1, with D perhaps TRBD2 (7 bases). CDR1 DFQATT and CDR2 SNEGSKA come from the germline V gene (reference sequence). V dropped 3 bases and J dropped 8 bases, with 11 bases sitting between them. The CDR3 is 12 amino acids. This CDR3 is CSASSGGDEQFF. CDR3 nucleotides: TGCAGTGCTAGTTCGGGGGGCGATGAGCAGTTCTTC.

This clone was seen a single time. The chain couples TRBV9 to TRBJ1-3; D remains ambiguous. The V end lost 0 bases, the J end lost 0 bases, and 7 bases lay between the germline ends. CDR3 length: 15 residues. Germline values: CDR1 SGDLS, CDR2 YYNGEE. DNA of the CDR3: TGTGCCAGCAGCGTAGATCCGAGCTCTGGAAACACCATATATTTT. As protein: CASSVDPSSGNTIYF.

The J gene is TRBJ2-3, the V gene TRBV4-3, with 10 bases identical to TRBD2. The V segment lost 0 bases and the J segment 2 bases; nucleotides outside the gene matches: 11. The CDR3 spans 19 residues. Germline-derived CDR1 and CDR2 are LGHNA and YSLEER. CDR3 bases: TGCGCCAGCAGCCAAGAACCGGGGTCTAGCGGGGGATACACAGATACGCAGTATTTT. It specifies CASSQEPGSSGGYTDTQYF.

V gene TRBV5-1 combines with J gene TRBJ1-1; the match to TRBD1 covers 8 bases. The junction had 7 bases not matched to a gene; V was cut back by 0 bases and J by 3 bases. Germline CDR1 and CDR2: SGHRS and YFSETQ. The CDR3 totals 16 residues. This CDR3 reads CASSLVAGGSYTEAFF. In DNA, the CDR3 is TGCGCCAGCAGCTTGGTGGCAGGGGGCTCTTACACTGAAGCTTTCTTT. Full variable domain (rest looked up from reference TRBV5-1 and TRBJ1-1): KAGVTQTPRYLIKTRGQQVTLSCSPISGHRSVSWYQQTPGQGLQFLFEYFSETQRNKGNFPGRFSGRQFSNSRSEMNVSTLELGDSALYLCASSLVAGGSYTEAFFGQGTRLTVV.

The J gene is TRBJ2-7, the V gene TRBV19, with 8 bases fitting TRBD1. The CDR3 consists of 14 residues. The ends lost 0 bases at V and 3 bases at J; junction bases unmatched: 1. Germline assignment: CDR1 LNHDA and CDR2 SQIVND (reference sequence). The CDR3 loop is CASSIDDRGYEQYF. CDR3 DNA sequence: TGTGCCAGTAGTATAGATGACAGGGGCTACGAGCAGTACTTC.

The rearrangement uses TRBV2 and TRBJ1-6, with D possibly being TRBD1 (5 bases). The CDR3 is 13 residues long. V gave up 6 bases and J gave up 9 bases, with 12 bases separating them. CDR1 and CDR2 from the germline V gene are SNHLY and FYNNEI. This chain's CDR3 is CASRGVGGSPLHF. CDR3 in DNA: TGTGCCAGCAGAGGTGTGGGGGGTTCACCCCTCCACTTT.